These T cell receptor beta chains were read from a single sample in a study of OX40 agonist ivuxolimab in advanced cancers. Assay used: immunoSEQ multiplex PCR; TCRdb lists only in-frame clones, some missing. The sample carries roughly 65,000 clones, roughly 88% recorded once. The input for sequencing was CD4+ or CD8+ T cells sorted from blood, taken in a trial of the OX40 agonist ivuxolimab. The receptors were sampled from an adult with an advanced solid tumor such as melanoma, head and neck, liver or kidney cancer. Both conserved end residues are part of each CDR3. A D gene is named only where the DNA matches it firmly. The size of a clone is reported for some rows only, either as once, few or many, or as a class for expanded clones.

V gene	J gene	clone size	D gene	CDR3 DNA	CDR3 protein
TRBV5-8	TRBJ1-6	few	NA	TGTGCCAGCAGGACGAGATTCGATAATTCACCCCTCCACTTT	CASRTRFDNSPLHF
TRBV30	TRBJ2-7	NA	TRBD1	TGTGCCTGGAGTCACCGTTGGACAGGGGCGAGCTACGAGCAGTACTTC	CAWSHRWTGASYEQYF
TRBV28	TRBJ2-2	NA	NA	TGTGCCAGCAGAGAGAGGACCGGGGAGCTGTTTTTT	CASRERTGELFF
TRBV25-1	TRBJ2-7	NA	NA	TGTGCCAGCAGTGAAGCACGGCGGTACGGGGGTTACGAGCAGTACTTC	CASSEARRYGGYEQYF
TRBV7-2	TRBJ2-3	NA	TRBD2	TGTGCCACTAAGCGGGGGGGCACAGATACGCAGTATTTT	CATKRGGTDTQYF
TRBV9	TRBJ2-2	NA	TRBD1	TGTGCCAGCAGCACGGACAGGGGGCCCGGGGAGCTGTTTTTT	CASSTDRGPGELFF
TRBV6-5	TRBJ2-1	NA	TRBD2	TGTGCCAGCAGTCTAACTAGCGGGATCTACAATGAGCAGTTCTTC	CASSLTSGIYNEQFF
TRBV28	TRBJ2-1	NA	TRBD1	TGTGCCAGCACCGGACAGGGTCGGAATGAGCAGTTCTTC	CASTGQGRNEQFF
TRBV4-2	TRBJ2-4	NA	NA	TGTGCCAGCAGCTCGAGGACAGAAAACATTCAGTACTTC	CASSSRTENIQYF
TRBV27	TRBJ2-1	NA	TRBD2	TGTGCCAGCAGTTTATCCTATAGCGGGAGGGCGAGAAGCTACAATGAGCAGTTCTTC	CASSLSYSGRARSYNEQFF
TRBV6-5	TRBJ1-1	NA	NA	TGTGCCAGCAGTTACTCCACGAGGGGACAGAACACTGAAGCTTTCTTT	CASSYSTRGQNTEAFF
TRBV7-8	TRBJ2-5	many	NA	TGTGCCAGCAGCGCACCTCGGACAGAAAATCAGTACTTC	CASSAPRTENQYF
TRBV5-4	TRBJ1-4	NA	NA	TGTGCCAGCAGCTTGGCACTAACATACAGGAAACCTAATGAAAAACTGTTTTTT	CASSLALTYRKPNEKLFF
TRBV28	TRBJ2-7	NA	NA	TGTGCCAGCAGTCCACAGTCGCCCCTGGGGCAGTACTTC	CASSPQSPLGQYF
TRBV2	TRBJ1-5	NA	NA	TGTGCCAGCAGTGGCCAGGGAGTTGAGAATCAGCCCCAGCATTTT	CASSGQGVENQPQHF
TRBV7-6	TRBJ2-3	NA	TRBD2	TGTGCCAGCAGCGCTCGGACTAGCGGGGGCCCTCCTACAGATACGCAGTATTTT	CASSARTSGGPPTDTQYF
TRBV7-2	TRBJ2-5	NA	NA	TGTGCCAGCAGCTACAGGGTCCAAGAGACCCAGTACTTC	CASSYRVQETQYF
TRBV7-9	TRBJ1-1	NA	NA	TGTGCCAGCAGCTTAGGGGCGGCAGGGGACACTGAAGCTTTCTTT	CASSLGAAGDTEAFF
TRBV7-2	TRBJ2-7	NA	TRBD2	TGTGCCAGCAGCCAAGTAGCGGGATCACCCTACGAGCAGTACTTC	CASSQVAGSPYEQYF
TRBV6-6	TRBJ2-5	NA	NA	TGTGCCAGCAGTTACCCGGGAGAGCAAGAGACCCAGTACTTC	CASSYPGEQETQYF